The entry below gives a single T cell receptor beta chain sequence along with its context. What it recognizes is unknown. The same CDR3 can be traced to other DNA sequences in this sample. The data belong to a study of cytomegalovirus exposure and HLA in healthy donors. Regarding the study as a whole: Analysis was carried out at a later point, and it linked a missense DCLRE1C variant to TCR beta V- and J-gene trimming. Some TCR beta chains (roughly 160 of them) were listed as cytomegalovirus-associated.

In the PCR, 60 Vbeta and 13 Jbeta primers were used. As originally analysed: Later work found around 85 million unique TCR beta chains, with 9.5 million to 14 million shared. This table comes from immunoSEQ multiplex PCR, and its TCRdb copy is limited to in-frame clones, with some not included. V, J and clone size were drawn from that table, and D and trimming were deduced from the DNA. In the table there are roughly 200,000 clones, 70% to 85% of which are singletons. The CDR3 has 13 amino acids. The V gene end was trimmed by 10 bases and the J gene end by 6 bases; junction bases not matched to a gene: 6. The germline CDR1 and CDR2 sequences are LNHDA and SQIVND (reference sequence).

The V gene is TRBV19, the J gene TRBJ2-1; 10 nucleotides agree with TRBD2. Sequenced input: PBMCs. This sequence was found in a man in his forties or fifties in good health and CMV-seronegative. This CDR3 reads CATRTSGTNEQFF. CDR3 DNA sequence: TGTGCCACTCGGACTAGCGGTACCAATGAGCAGTTCTTC.